The 7 T cell receptor beta chains below come from one sample, sequenced in a study of metastatic and nonmetastatic thyroid tumors. No patient received treatment before thyroid surgery. TCRdb re-called clones from the PCR reads using MiXCR. The sample contains about 21,000 clones, approximately 10% of which appear only once. Sequencing was performed on blood. Every receptor here comes from a female donor with papillary thyroid cancer or a benign thyroid nodule (not recorded which). Some clones in this sample may be carry-over from other donors' samples.

This clone was seen at least ten times. The chain uses TRBV7-9 and TRBJ1-1, with unresolved D. Between the trimmed V and J ends, which lost 2 bases and 7 bases, there was a span of 8 bases. CDR1 is SEHNR and CDR2 is FQNEAQ in the germline V gene (reference sequence). There are 12 residues in the CDR3. The CDR3, as DNA: TGTGCCAGCAGCTTATTCGGGTTTGAAGCTTTCTTT. This encodes CASSLFGFEAFF.

Concerning this clone itself: An end of the junction differs from the germline gene, which may be a read error. The CDR3, as DNA: TGTGCCAGTAGTTTAATCTCGGGAAGATCCTACGAGTGGTACTTC. As protein: CASSLISGRSYEWYF. V usage is TRBV27 and J usage is TRBJ2-7; TRBD2 is a possible D gene (5 bases). CDR1 is MNHEY and CDR2 is SMNVEV in the germline V gene (reference sequence). The CDR3 runs 15 residues.

This clone showed up many times. The rearrangement links TRBV30 to TRBJ2-6; D not certain. The germline V and J ends were trimmed by 2 bases and 0 bases, with 8 bases remaining between them. In germline, CDR1 is GTSNPN, CDR2 SVGIG (reference sequence). The CDR3 spans 15 residues. Here the CDR3 reads CAWSPSGSGANVLTF. The CDR3 DNA follows: TGTGCCTGGAGTCCCTCCGGCTCTGGGGCCAACGTCCTGACTTTC.

The sample holds many counts of this clone. The sample carries other DNA sequences with the same CDR3. The V gene is TRBV2, the J gene TRBJ2-5; a possible D gene is TRBD1 (8 bases). The V end lost 4 bases, the J end lost 5 bases, and 14 bases lay between the germline ends. The CDR3 length is 14 residues. Germline V lookup: CDR1 SNHLY, CDR2 FYNNEI. CDR3 amino acids: CASSGTGGGETQYF. For the CDR3, the DNA is TGTGCCAGCAGTGGCACAGGGGGAGGGGAGACCCAGTACTTC.

This clone occurred many times. The rearrangement joins TRBV3-1 to TRBJ2-6; D is unresolved. The CDR3 is 15 amino acids. The V gene lost 4 bases and the J gene lost 0 bases, with 7 bases spanning the gap. Germline CDR1 is LGHDT and CDR2 is YNNKEL (reference sequence). The chain's CDR3 is CASSLGSSGANVLTF. CDR3 nucleotides: TGTGCCAGCAGCCTCGGTAGCTCTGGGGCCAACGTCCTGACTTTC.

Many counts were recorded for this clone. The chain links TRBV4-3 to TRBJ2-7, with D possibly matching TRBD2 (5 bases). The CDR3 sequence is 15 residues long. Germline V CDR1 and CDR2: LGHNA, YSLEER. V was clipped by 2 bases and J by 0 bases, with 11 bases between them. The CDR3 DNA follows: TGCGCCAGCAGCCAATTAAGTGGGAGCTCCTACGAGCAGTACTTC. This gives the protein CASSQLSGSSYEQYF.

This clone came up many times. V gene TRBV19 combines with J gene TRBJ1-5; 9 bases agree with TRBD1. This CDR3 spans 15 amino acids. Germline loops: CDR1 LNHDA, CDR2 SQIVND (reference sequence). V shed 7 bases and J 2 bases; nucleotides not matched to a gene: 6. The CDR3 coding sequence is TGTGCCAGTATGGGACAGGGATCGGGCAATCAGCCCCAGCATTTT. Protein sequence: CASMGQGSGNQPQHF.